The present entry profiles one TCR beta chain with its context. Its target is not known. After pathologic assessment, macro-dissection selected premalignant or tumor cells for extraction. These data are taken from a study of immune evolution from preneoplasia to lung adenocarcinoma. About the research overall: HLA loss of heterozygosity: 6% to 7.5% AIS, more than 14% MIA, about 35% ADC, none AAH. Study findings and constraints: Normal lung had highest clonality; later lesions appeared denser, more diverse. Top clone frequencies peaked in normal lung, apparently declining through invasive adenocarcinoma.

TCRdb's table, derived via immunoSEQ multiplex PCR, lists solely in-frame clones and lacks some. The sample holds under 15,000 clones; 85% to 90% are singletons and the top ten take around 2.9%. This receptor was taken from an older donor with lung adenocarcinoma. The sample consisted of FFPE lung adenocarcinoma in situ tissue.

The CDR3 sequence is CASSLAWTGLQETQYF. CDR3 nucleotide sequence: TGTGCCAGCAGCCTCGCCTGGACAGGTCTTCAAGAGACCCAGTACTTC. The rearrangement uses TRBV7-2 and TRBJ2-5, with 7 nucleotides matching TRBD1. V trimming: 5 bases; J trimming: 2 bases; junction bases outside the gene matches: 11. The V gene's germline CDR1 is SGHTA and CDR2 FQGNSA. The CDR3 covers 16 residues.